This T cell receptor beta chain was identified during a study of blood T cells in healthy people across ages. The length of the CDR3 is 13 residues. The germline CDR1 and CDR2 sequences are SQVTM and ANQGSEA. This clonotype was seen once. This could be a read error, since a much larger clone is one nucleotide away. For the second PCR, which ran for 7 to 11 cycles, a sample-barcoded 5' primer and a J-beta primer mix were used. TCRdb re-derived calls from the 5' RACE reads in MiXCR, one entry per CDR3 protein. The sample records about 1.6 million distinct CDR3 sequences, 30% to 35% being singletons. Every donor gave approximately 10 milliliters of peripheral blood.

The rearrangement uses TRBV29-1 and TRBJ2-1; D is unclear. The TCR comes from a woman aged 25 to 45 in good health. The specimen was blood. Here the CDR3 reads CSVSLTYYNERFF. The CDR3 DNA reads TGCAGCGTTTCCCTTACCTACTACAATGAGCGGTTCTTC.